This record looks at one TCR beta chain sequence and its context. This record comes from a study of OX40 agonist ivuxolimab in advanced cancers. The wider study: Patients treated during dose escalation were battling hepatocellular carcinoma, melanoma, renal cell or head and neck cancer. Participants averaged approximately 60 years of age (range about 23 to 79) and were roughly 83% male. Prior therapy, whether anti-PD-1, anti-PD-L1 or anti-CTLA-4, was allowed, and roughly 44% had some.

Data came from immunoSEQ multiplex PCR; TCRdb stores just in-frame clones and leaves some out. Of under 20,000 clones in the sample, approximately 78% are singletons; the top ten hold 26%. This TCR came from an adult with an advanced solid tumor such as melanoma, head and neck, liver or kidney cancer. The specimen was CD4+ or CD8+ T cells sorted from blood, collected in a trial of the OX40 agonist ivuxolimab.

As DNA, the CDR3 is TGTGCCAGCAGCAGACTTGGACAGCTGAACACTGAAGCTTTCTTT. This sequence encodes CASSRLGQLNTEAFF. The chain has TRBV11-2 and TRBJ1-1, with a weak D call TRBD1 (6 bases). The CDR3 totals 15 residues. Germline lookup yields CDR1 SGHAT and CDR2 FQNNGV. V shed 5 bases and J shed 0 bases, with 13 bases lying between them.